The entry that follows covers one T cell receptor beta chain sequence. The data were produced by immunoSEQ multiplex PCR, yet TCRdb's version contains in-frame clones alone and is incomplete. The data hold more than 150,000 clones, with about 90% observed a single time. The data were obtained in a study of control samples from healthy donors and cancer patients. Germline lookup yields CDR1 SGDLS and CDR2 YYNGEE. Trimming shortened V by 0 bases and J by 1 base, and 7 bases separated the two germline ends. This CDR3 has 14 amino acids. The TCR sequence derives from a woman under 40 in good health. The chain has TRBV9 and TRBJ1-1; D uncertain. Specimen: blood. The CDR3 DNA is TGTGCCAGCAGCGTAGAAGCCGCGAACACTGAAGCTTTCTTT. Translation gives CASSVEAANTEAFF.